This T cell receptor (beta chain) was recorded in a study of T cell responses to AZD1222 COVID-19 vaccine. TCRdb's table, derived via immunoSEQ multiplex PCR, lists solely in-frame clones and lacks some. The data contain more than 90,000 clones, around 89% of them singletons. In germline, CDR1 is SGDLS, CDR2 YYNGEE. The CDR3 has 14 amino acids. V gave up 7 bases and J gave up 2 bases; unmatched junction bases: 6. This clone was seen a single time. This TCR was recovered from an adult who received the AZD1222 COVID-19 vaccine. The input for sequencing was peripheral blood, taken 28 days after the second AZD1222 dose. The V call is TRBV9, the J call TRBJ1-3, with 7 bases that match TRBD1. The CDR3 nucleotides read TGTGCCAGCCGCTCCACAGGGGCTGGAAACACCATATATTTT. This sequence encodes CASRSTGAGNTIYF.